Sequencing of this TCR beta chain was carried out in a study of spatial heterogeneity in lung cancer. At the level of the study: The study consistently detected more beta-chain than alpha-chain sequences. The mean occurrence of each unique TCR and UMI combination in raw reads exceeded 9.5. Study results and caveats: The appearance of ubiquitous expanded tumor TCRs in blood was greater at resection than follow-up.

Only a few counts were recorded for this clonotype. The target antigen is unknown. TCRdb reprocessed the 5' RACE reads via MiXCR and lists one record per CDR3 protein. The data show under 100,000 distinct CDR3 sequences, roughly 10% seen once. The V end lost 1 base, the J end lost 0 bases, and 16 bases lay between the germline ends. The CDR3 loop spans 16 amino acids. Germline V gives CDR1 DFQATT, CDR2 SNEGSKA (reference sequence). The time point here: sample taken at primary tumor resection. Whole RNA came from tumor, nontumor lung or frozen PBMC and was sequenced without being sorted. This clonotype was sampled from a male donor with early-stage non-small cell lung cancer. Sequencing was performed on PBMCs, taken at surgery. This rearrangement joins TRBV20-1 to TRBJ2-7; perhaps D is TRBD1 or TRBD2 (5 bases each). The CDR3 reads CSARGETPGASYEQYF. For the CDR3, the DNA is TGCAGTGCTAGAGGAGAGACTCCCGGGGCCTCCTACGAGCAGTACTTC.